This TCR beta chain was sequenced for a study of post-analysis software for immune sequencing data. Every TCR beta cDNA library bore unique molecular identifiers. TCRdb reprocessed the PCR reads via MiXCR and lists one record per CDR3 protein. The sample lists roughly 800,000 distinct CDR3 sequences, roughly half occurring once. Germline CDR1 and CDR2: LGHDT and YNNKEL (reference sequence). V lost 1 base and J lost 6; bases outside the gene matches: 10. The CDR3 has 16 residues. Whole-study findings and limits: Patients showed TRBV5-6, TRBV5-1 and TRBV20-1 among a few TRBV segments more frequent than in controls. In multiple sclerosis, normalized Chao1 diversity was significantly below that of controls.

Turning to this clonotype: No antigen is known for it. A much bigger clone sits one base away, suggesting this may be a read error.

This TCR was sampled from a girl aged 10-17 years with multiple sclerosis. V is TRBV3-1 and J is TRBJ2-7; TRBD2 matches 9 bases. The sequenced sample was blood. The chain's CDR3 is CASSQVLASGVPEQYF. DNA for the CDR3: TGTGCCAGCAGCCAAGTTCTGGCTAGCGGGGTTCCCGAGCAGTACTTC.